The 23 T cell receptor beta chains presented below share a single source sample, sequenced in a study of T cell responses to AZD1222 COVID-19 vaccine. Using immunoSEQ multiplex PCR, the repertoire was profiled, and TCRdb retains in-frame clones only, with some absent. The repertoire consists of about 150,000 clones, with approximately 87% occurring once and the leading ten covering just over 9%. Here the sequenced sample was peripheral blood, taken 28 days after the second AZD1222 dose. The receptor set was obtained from an adult who received the AZD1222 COVID-19 vaccine.

V usage is TRBV10-3 and J usage is TRBJ1-1; D is undetermined. The V gene's germline CDR1 is ENHRY and CDR2 SYGVKD. This CDR3 spans 12 amino acids. Trimming stripped 2 bases from V and 0 bases from J, with 1 base between. As DNA, the CDR3 is TGTGCCATCAGTGAGCTGAACACTGAAGCTTTCTTT. It is translated as CAISELNTEAFF.

The chain has TRBV19 and TRBJ2-7, with 7 nucleotides matching TRBD1. This CDR3 has 13 amino acids. Germline lookup yields CDR1 LNHDA and CDR2 SQIVND (reference sequence). After removal of 3 bases from V and 3 bases from J, the junction contained 2 bases not matched to a gene. CDR3 loop: CASSIGTDYEQYF. CDR3 nucleotide sequence: TGTGCCAGTAGTATTGGGACAGACTACGAGCAGTACTTC. Drawing the rest from reference TRBV19 and TRBJ2-7, the complete variable domain is DGGITQSPKYLFRKEGQNVTLSCEQNLNHDAMYWYRQDPGQGLRLIYYSQIVNDFQKGDIAEGYSVSREKKESFPLTVTSAQKNPTAFYLCASSIGTDYEQYFGPGTRLTVT.

This clone was seen more than once but under ten times. The rearrangement joins TRBV2 to TRBJ1-2, with 9 bases that match TRBD1. Per germline, CDR1 SNHLY and CDR2 FYNNEI. The length of the CDR3 is 14 residues. Germline trimming cut 4 bases from V and 3 bases from J; bases unmatched to any gene: 3. The CDR3 loop reads CASSADRGDYGYTF. DNA of the CDR3: TGTGCCAGCAGTGCCGACAGGGGGGACTATGGCTACACCTTC.

The CDR3 is CASSIRGTGANVLTF. For the CDR3, the DNA is TGTGCCAGTAGTATTCGGGGTACGGGGGCCAACGTCCTGACTTTC. The rearrangement joins TRBV19 to TRBJ2-6, with a possible D match to TRBD2 (5 bases). The CDR3 loop spans 15 amino acids. Germline V lookup: CDR1 LNHDA, CDR2 SQIVND (reference sequence). V was shortened by 3 bases and J by 4 bases, with 10 bases between the two germline ends.

The chain carries TRBV27 and TRBJ1-1, with unresolved D. V lost 4 bases and J lost 8, with 11 bases in between. The CDR3 covers 12 residues. Germline V gene data show CDR1 as MNHEY and CDR2 as SMNVEV (reference sequence). The CDR3 sequence: CASSYLGREAFF. The CDR3 nucleotides are TGTGCCAGCAGTTACTTGGGCCGAGAAGCTTTCTTT.

The chain joins TRBV7-9 to TRBJ1-1; D is perhaps TRBD1 (5 bases). The V and J ends lost 6 bases and 8 bases respectively, with 19 bases between them. Looked up from germline, CDR1 is SEHNR and CDR2 is FQNEAQ (reference sequence). This CDR3 is 14 amino acids long. The CDR3 loop reads CASRPDGEGVEAFF. The CDR3 DNA reads as TGTGCCAGCAGACCGGATGGTGAAGGGGTGGAAGCTTTCTTT. Combining the CDR3 with reference TRBV7-9 and TRBJ1-1 gives the whole variable domain DTGVSQNPRHKITKRGQNVTFRCDPISEHNRLYWYRQTLGQGPEFLTYFQNEAQLEKSRLLSDRFSAERPKGSFSTLEIQRTEQGDSAMYLCASRPDGEGVEAFFGQGTRLTVV.

This clone was recorded only once. The chain is built from TRBV5-1 and TRBJ1-4; 10 bases line up with TRBD1. The J segment lost 8 bases and the V segment lost 4 bases, leaving 14 bases of the junction unmatched. CDR1 SGHRS and CDR2 YFSETQ come from the germline V gene. This CDR3 comprises 17 residues. The CDR3 coding sequence is TGCGCCAGCAGCCCGGACCCCCAGGGACAGGGGAGCGAAAAACTGTTTTTT. Encoded protein: CASSPDPQGQGSEKLFF.

The chain links TRBV18 to TRBJ2-7; D is unresolved. Trimming removed 2 bases from V and 5 bases from J, with 13 bases in between. The germline gives CDR1 KGHSH, CDR2 LQKENI. The CDR3 totals 14 residues. CDR3 bases: TGTGCCAGCTCACCAAACAGCCCTCGGGACGAGCAGTACTTC. It is translated as CASSPNSPRDEQYF.

V usage is TRBV3-1 (or the pseudogene TRBV3-2) and J usage is TRBJ2-4; no clear D gene. The CDR3 runs 13 residues. The ends were cut back, 3 bases at V and 15 bases at J, with 18 bases in the middle. The germline gives CDR1 LGHDT, CDR2 YNNKEL (reference sequence). CDR3 residues: CASSQTQASFMYF. CDR3 sequence (DNA): TGTGCCAGCAGCCAGACCCAGGCCAGCTTTATGTACTTC.

This clone came up once. This rearrangement joins TRBV7-2 to TRBJ2-3, with 11 nucleotides matching TRBD1. CDR3 length equals 16 residues. Germline V gives CDR1 SGHTA, CDR2 FQGNSA. V lost 2 bases to trimming and J lost 4 bases; unmatched junction nucleotides: 5. CDR3 sequence reads: CASSLLGTGGPDTQYF. The DNA for the CDR3 is TGTGCCAGCAGCTTATTAGGGACAGGGGGTCCAGATACGCAGTATTTT.

V and J are TRBV28 and TRBJ1-5; D not resolved. Germline values: CDR1 MDHEN, CDR2 SYDVKM. V was shortened by 2 bases and J by 9 bases, with 14 bases between the two germline ends. The length of the CDR3 is 14 residues. The CDR3 reads CASSLTVTRSPQHF. CDR3 nucleotides: TGTGCCAGCAGTTTAACAGTCACTAGGTCGCCCCAGCATTTT. The entire variable domain, with the rest obtained from reference TRBV28 and TRBJ1-5, is as follows: DVKVTQSSRYLVKRTGEKVFLECVQDMDHENMFWYRQDPGLGLRLIYFSYDVKMKEKGDIPEGYSVSREKKERFSLILESASTNQTSMYLCASSLTVTRSPQHFGDGTRLSIL.

CDR3 DNA: TGTGCCAGCAGTGACTTTCAAGAGACCCAGTACTTC. Its protein product is CASSDFQETQYF. V gene TRBV6-2 or TRBV6-3 combines with J gene TRBJ2-5; D unresolved. The CDR3 loop spans 12 amino acids. V dropped 5 bases and J dropped 2 bases, with 6 bases sitting between them. CDR1 and CDR2 (germline): MNHEY, SVGEGT.

This clone has only a few counts. J is TRBJ2-6 and V is TRBV28; 7 bases map to TRBD1. CDR1 and CDR2 (germline): MDHEN, SYDVKM. J gave up 0 bases and V 5 bases, and 13 bases lay outside the gene matches. CDR3 length: 19 amino acids. The CDR3 DNA sequence: TGTGCCAGCAGTGCCACGCGACAGGGTACCCGCTCTGGGGCCAACGTCCTGACTTTC. This encodes CASSATRQGTRSGANVLTF.

The DNA of the CDR3 is TGTGCCAGCAGCTTAGCGACCAATAATTCACCCCTCCACTTT. The encoded protein is CASSLATNNSPLHF. This chain uses TRBV7-2 with TRBJ1-6; D not certain. Between the trimmed V and J ends, which lost 0 bases and 5 bases, there was a span of 5 bases. In germline, CDR1 is SGHTA, CDR2 FQGNSA. The CDR3 spans 14 residues. The variable domain in full, completed from reference TRBV7-2 and TRBJ1-6, reads GAGVSQSPSNKVTEKGKDVELRCDPISGHTALYWYRQSLGQGLEFLIYFQGNSAPDKSGLPSDRFSAERTGGSVSTLTIQRTQQEDSAVYLCASSLATNNSPLHFGNGTRLTVT.

The CDR3 region is CASTNTAPGQGSIELYTQYF. For the CDR3, the DNA is TGTGCCAGCACAAATACCGCCCCGGGACAGGGGAGTATAGAGCTATATACGCAGTATTTT. The rearrangement links TRBV28 to TRBJ2-3; 10 nucleotides match TRBD1. V shed 7 bases, J shed 7 bases, and the junction held 26 bases outside the gene matches. CDR1 and CDR2 from the germline V gene are MDHEN and SYDVKM. CDR3 size: 20 residues.

J is TRBJ1-3 and V is TRBV7-6; maybe TRBD1 (6 bases). Germline values: CDR1 SGHVS, CDR2 FNYEAQ. The CDR3 runs to 16 residues. V gave up 1 base and J gave up 2 bases, with 12 bases separating them. CDR3 DNA: TGTGCCAGCAGCTTAGTACCGGGACACACTGGAAACACCATATATTTT. Translating gives CASSLVPGHTGNTIYF.

The chain couples TRBV3-1 (or the pseudogene TRBV3-2) to TRBJ2-1, with a possible D match to TRBD1 (5 bases). CDR3 length: 11 amino acids. V was clipped by 3 bases and J by 12 bases, with 9 bases between them. CDR1 LGHDT and CDR2 YNNKEL come from the germline V gene (reference sequence). The CDR3 coding sequence is TGTGCCAGCAGCCAGTTGGGGCCGCAGTTCTTC. Translating gives CASSQLGPQFF.

The J gene is TRBJ2-1, the V gene TRBV6-2 or TRBV6-3; 10 bases agree with TRBD1. J was trimmed by 7 bases and V by 0 bases; bases with no gene match: 3. Germline CDR1 reads MNHEY; CDR2 reads SVGEGT. CDR3 size: 15 residues. CDR3 sequence (DNA): TGTGCCAGCAGTTACTCGGACAGGGGGTGGAATGAGCAGTTCTTC. It is translated as CASSYSDRGWNEQFF.

This chain links TRBV5-1 with TRBJ1-4, with D uncertain. V lost 3 bases to trimming and J lost 0 bases, with 3 bases between them. CDR1 SGHRS and CDR2 YFSETQ come from the germline V gene. This CDR3 has 13 amino acids. DNA for the CDR3: TGCGCCAGCAGCTACTCAACTAATGAAAAACTGTTTTTT. Its translation is CASSYSTNEKLFF.

This chain links TRBV11-3 with TRBJ2-1; 7 nucleotides align to TRBD1. The length of the CDR3 is 13 residues. Unmatched junction bases numbered 1, after V lost 5 bases and J lost 3 bases. Germline CDR1 SGHNT, CDR2 YENEEA. CDR3 in amino acids: CASSRQGYNEQFF. The CDR3 nucleotides are TGTGCCAGCAGCAGACAGGGCTACAATGAGCAGTTCTTC. The full variable domain, in which reference TRBV11-3 and TRBJ2-1 provide the parts outside the CDR3, is EAGVVQSPRYKIIEKKQPVAFWCNPISGHNTLYWYLQNLGQGPELLIRYENEEAVDDSQLPKDRFSAERLKGVDSTLKIQPAELGDSAVYLCASSRQGYNEQFFGPGTRLTVL.

V is TRBV29-1 and J is TRBJ1-5; possible D gene TRBD1, 5 bases. The CDR3 spans 13 residues. Germline values: CDR1 SQVTM, CDR2 ANQGSEA. V was shortened by 4 bases and J by 3 bases, with 10 bases between the two germline ends. The CDR3 reads CSVAGESNQPQHF. CDR3 sequence (DNA): TGCAGCGTTGCGGGGGAGTCCAATCAGCCCCAGCATTTT.

V usage is TRBV12-3 or TRBV12-4 and J usage is TRBJ2-7, with D maybe TRBD2 (6 bases). V was pared by 4 bases and J by 12 bases, with 16 bases between. This CDR3 comprises 12 residues. As DNA, the CDR3 is TGTGCCAGCAGTTATGGAGGGCCGTCCGGGTACTTC. Protein sequence: CASSYGGPSGYF.

This clone was recorded once. The chain is built from TRBV29-1 and TRBJ1-2; perhaps TRBD1 as D (5 bases). V dropped 1 base and J dropped 8 bases, with 11 bases sitting between them. CDR3 size: 12 residues. From germline, CDR1 is SQVTM and CDR2 ANQGSEA. CDR3 amino acids: CSVEVPGLGYTF. The CDR3 DNA follows: TGCAGCGTTGAAGTCCCAGGGCTCGGCTACACCTTC. The full variable domain, completed using reference TRBV29-1 and TRBJ1-2, is SAVISQKPSRDICQRGTSLTIQCQVDSQVTMMFWYRQQPGQSLTLIATANQGSEATYESGFVIDKFPISRPNLTFSTLTVSNMSPEDSSIYLCSVEVPGLGYTFGSGTRLTVV.